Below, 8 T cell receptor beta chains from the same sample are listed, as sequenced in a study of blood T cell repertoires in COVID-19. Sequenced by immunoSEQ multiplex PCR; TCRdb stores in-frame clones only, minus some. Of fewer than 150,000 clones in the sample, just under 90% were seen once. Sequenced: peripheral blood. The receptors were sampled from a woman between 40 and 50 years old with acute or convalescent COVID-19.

The CDR3 DNA reads as TGTGCCAGCTCTCCGGGGTGGGGCTATGGCTACACCTTC. Residues: CASSPGWGYGYTF. V and J are TRBV12-3 or TRBV12-4 and TRBJ1-2; D is unclear. Deletions cut 8 bases from V and 4 bases from J, with 14 bases between. The CDR3 consists of 13 residues.

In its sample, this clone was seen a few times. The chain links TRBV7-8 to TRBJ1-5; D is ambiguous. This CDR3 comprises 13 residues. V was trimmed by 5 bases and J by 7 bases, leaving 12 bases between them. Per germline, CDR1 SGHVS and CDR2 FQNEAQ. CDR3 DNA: TGTGCCAGCAGCCCTCCGGGGTACCAGCCCCAGCATTTT. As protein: CASSPPGYQPQHF.

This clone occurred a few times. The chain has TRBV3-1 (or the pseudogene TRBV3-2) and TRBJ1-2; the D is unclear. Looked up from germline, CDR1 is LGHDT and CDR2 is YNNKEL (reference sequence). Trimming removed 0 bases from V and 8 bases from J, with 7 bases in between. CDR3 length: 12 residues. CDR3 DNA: TGTGCCAGCAGCCAAGATCCCGAGGGCTACACCTTC. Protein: CASSQDPEGYTF.

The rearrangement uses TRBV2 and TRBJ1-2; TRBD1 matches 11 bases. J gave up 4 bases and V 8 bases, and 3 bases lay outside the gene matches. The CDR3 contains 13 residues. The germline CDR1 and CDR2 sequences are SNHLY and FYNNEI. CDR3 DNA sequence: TGTGCCAGCCAGGGACAGGGGGTCTATGGCTACACCTTC. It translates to CASQGQGVYGYTF.

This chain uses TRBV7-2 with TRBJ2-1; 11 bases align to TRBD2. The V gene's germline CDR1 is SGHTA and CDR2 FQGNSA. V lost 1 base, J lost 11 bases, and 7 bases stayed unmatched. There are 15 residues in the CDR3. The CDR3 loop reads CASSLVGTSGNQQFF. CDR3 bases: TGTGCCAGCAGCTTAGTCGGGACTAGCGGCAACCAGCAGTTCTTC.

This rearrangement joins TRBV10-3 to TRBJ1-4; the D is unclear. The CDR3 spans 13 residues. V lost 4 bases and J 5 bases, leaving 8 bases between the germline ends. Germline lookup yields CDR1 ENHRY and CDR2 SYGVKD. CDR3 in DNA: TGTGCCATCAGTGGCGGGTTGAATGAAAAACTGTTTTTT. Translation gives CAISGGLNEKLFF.

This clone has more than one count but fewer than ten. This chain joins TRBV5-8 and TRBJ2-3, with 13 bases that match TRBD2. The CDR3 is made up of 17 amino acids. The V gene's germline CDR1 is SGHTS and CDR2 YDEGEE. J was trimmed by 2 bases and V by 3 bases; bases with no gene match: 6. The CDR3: CASSSPGTSGNTDTQYF. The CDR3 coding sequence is TGTGCCAGCAGCTCCCCTGGGACTAGCGGGAACACAGATACGCAGTATTTT.

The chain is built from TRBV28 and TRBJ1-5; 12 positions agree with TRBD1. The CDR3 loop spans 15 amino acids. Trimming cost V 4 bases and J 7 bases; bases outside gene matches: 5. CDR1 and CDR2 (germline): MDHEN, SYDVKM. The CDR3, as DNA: TGTGCCAGCAGTTCCCCGGGACAGGGGGCCCAGCCCCAGCATTTT. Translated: CASSSPGQGAQPQHF.